What follows describes a single T cell receptor beta chain. Its specificity is unknown. This entry belongs to a study of CD8 T cells in Susac syndrome. Study-level points and caveats: TCR sequencing and HLA analysis covered a relatively small number of individuals.

Germline loops: CDR1 SGDLS, CDR2 YYNGEE. The CDR3 length is 12 residues. The V end was cut by 4 bases, the J end by 8 bases, with 12 bases between. It was with random hexamers that 0.5 to 1 ug RNA was reverse transcribed. Amplification of TCR beta CDR3 across 54 Vbeta and 13 Jbeta was performed with immunoSEQ multiplex PCR. TCRdb redid the calling of the immunoSEQ multiplex PCR reads with MiXCR, one entry per CDR3 protein. The sample includes 300,000 to 350,000 distinct CDR3 sequences, around 92% of them seen just once. Sequencing of TCR beta was undertaken in CD8+ and CD4+ T cells derived from blood. FACS enriched CD8+ TEMRA cells, while bulk CD8+ and CD4+ were negatively isolated.

The V gene is TRBV9, the J gene TRBJ1-2; unclear D gene. The sequence was obtained from a human donor with multiple sclerosis. The specimen sequenced was CD4+ T cells from PBMCs. CDR3 coding DNA: TGTGCCAGCAGCAACCGGGAGCGAGGCTACACCTTC. Translating it yields CASSNRERGYTF. The full variable domain, with the rest looked up from reference TRBV9 and TRBJ1-2, is DSGVTQTPKHLITATGQRVTLRCSPRSGDLSVYWYQQSLDQGLQFLIQYYNGEERAKGNILERFSAQQFPDLHSELNLSSLELGDSALYFCASSNRERGYTFGSGTRLTVV.